This TCR beta chain was recorded in a study of post-analysis software for immune sequencing data. As for the study in general: Secondary progressive, relapsing-remitting and progressive-relapsing multiple sclerosis were among the included disease courses.

The study's findings and limits: The study found TRBV5-6, TRBV5-1 and TRBV20-1 among a few TRBV segments more frequent in patients than controls. Normalized Chao1 diversity in multiple sclerosis patients fell significantly below that of controls.

Worth noting for this clonotype: Its antigen is unidentified.

Researchers reported that TCR beta cDNA libraries carried unique molecular identifiers. TCRdb reprocessed the PCR reads via MiXCR and lists one record per CDR3 protein. The table records about half a million distinct CDR3 sequences, approximately 31% of them present only once. V lost 2 bases to trimming and J lost 1 base, with 7 bases between them. The germline V gene has CDR1 DFQATT and CDR2 SNEGSKA (reference sequence). CDR3 length: 13 residues. The sequenced material came from blood. The rearrangement links TRBV20-1 to TRBJ2-3; D call uncertain. The TCR was taken from a girl aged 2 to 17 with multiple sclerosis. The CDR3 DNA reads TGCAGTGCTAGATGGGTGGGCACAGATACGCAGTATTTT. This encodes CSARWVGTDTQYF.